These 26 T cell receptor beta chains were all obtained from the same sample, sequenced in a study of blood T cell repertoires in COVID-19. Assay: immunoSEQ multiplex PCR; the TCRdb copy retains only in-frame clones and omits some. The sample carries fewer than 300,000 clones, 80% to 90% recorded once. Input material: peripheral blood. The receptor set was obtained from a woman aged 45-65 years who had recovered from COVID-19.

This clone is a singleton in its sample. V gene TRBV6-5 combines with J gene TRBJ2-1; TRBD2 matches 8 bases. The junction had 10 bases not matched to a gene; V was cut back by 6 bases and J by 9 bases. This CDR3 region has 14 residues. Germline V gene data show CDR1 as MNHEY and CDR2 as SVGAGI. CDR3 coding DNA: TGTGCCAGCAGCGGTGGGCCGGGAGGGTCTGAGCAGTTCTTC. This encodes CASSGGPGGSEQFF.

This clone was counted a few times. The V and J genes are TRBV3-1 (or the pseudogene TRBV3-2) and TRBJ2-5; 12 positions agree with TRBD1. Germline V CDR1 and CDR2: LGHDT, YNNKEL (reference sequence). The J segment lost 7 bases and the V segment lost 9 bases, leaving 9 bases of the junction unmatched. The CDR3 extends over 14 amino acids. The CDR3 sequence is CASSGTGGRGTQYF. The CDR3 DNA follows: TGTGCCAGTTCGGGGACAGGGGGCCGAGGGACCCAGTACTTC.

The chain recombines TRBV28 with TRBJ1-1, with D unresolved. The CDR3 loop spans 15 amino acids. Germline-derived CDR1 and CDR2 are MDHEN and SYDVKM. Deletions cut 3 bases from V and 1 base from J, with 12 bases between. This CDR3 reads CASSLKVVANTEAFF. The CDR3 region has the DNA TGTGCCAGCAGTTTGAAGGTCGTAGCGAACACTGAAGCTTTCTTT.

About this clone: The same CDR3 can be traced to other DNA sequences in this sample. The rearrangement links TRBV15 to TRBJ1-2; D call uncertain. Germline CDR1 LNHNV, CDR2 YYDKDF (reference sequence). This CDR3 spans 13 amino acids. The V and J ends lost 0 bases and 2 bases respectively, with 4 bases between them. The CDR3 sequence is CATSRDRNYGYTF. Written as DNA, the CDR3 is TGTGCCACCAGCAGAGACCGGAACTATGGCTACACCTTC.

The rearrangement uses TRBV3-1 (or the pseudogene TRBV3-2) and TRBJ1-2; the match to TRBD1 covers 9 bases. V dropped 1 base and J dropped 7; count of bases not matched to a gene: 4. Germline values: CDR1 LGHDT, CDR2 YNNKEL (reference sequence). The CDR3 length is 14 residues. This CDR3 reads CASSQGQGVGGYTF. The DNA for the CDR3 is TGTGCCAGCAGCCAAGGACAGGGGGTTGGTGGCTACACCTTC.

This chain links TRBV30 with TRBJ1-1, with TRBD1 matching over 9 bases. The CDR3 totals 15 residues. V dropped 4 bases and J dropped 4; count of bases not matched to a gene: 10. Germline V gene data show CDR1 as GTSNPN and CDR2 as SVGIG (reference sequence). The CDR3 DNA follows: TGTGCCTGGACCCCCGGGACAGGGAGGGGCACTGAAGCTTTCTTT. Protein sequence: CAWTPGTGRGTEAFF.

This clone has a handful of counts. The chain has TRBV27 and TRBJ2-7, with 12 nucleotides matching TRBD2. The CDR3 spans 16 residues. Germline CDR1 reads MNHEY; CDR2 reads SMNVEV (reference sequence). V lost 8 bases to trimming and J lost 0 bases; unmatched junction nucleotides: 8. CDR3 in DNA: TGTGCCAGCGGGAAGACTAGCGGGAGTTACTCCTACGAGCAGTACTTC. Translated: CASGKTSGSYSYEQYF.

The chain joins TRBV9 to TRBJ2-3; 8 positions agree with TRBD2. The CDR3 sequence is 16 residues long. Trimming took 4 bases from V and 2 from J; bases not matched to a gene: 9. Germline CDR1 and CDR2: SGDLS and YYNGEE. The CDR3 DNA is TGTGCCAGCAGCACTTCGACTAGCGATTACACAGATACGCAGTATTTT. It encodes CASSTSTSDYTDTQYF. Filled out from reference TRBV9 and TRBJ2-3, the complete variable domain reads DSGVTQTPKHLITATGQRVTLRCSPRSGDLSVYWYQQSLDQGLQFLIQYYNGEERAKGNILERFSAQQFPDLHSELNLSSLELGDSALYFCASSTSTSDYTDTQYFGPGTRLTVL.

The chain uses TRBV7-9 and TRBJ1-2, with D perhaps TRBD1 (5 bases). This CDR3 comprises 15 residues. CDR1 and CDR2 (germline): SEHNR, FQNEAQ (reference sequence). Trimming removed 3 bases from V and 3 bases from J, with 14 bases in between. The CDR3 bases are TGTGCCAGCAGCTTCCGGGGCCGGGAGGACTATGGCTACACCTTC. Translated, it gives CASSFRGREDYGYTF. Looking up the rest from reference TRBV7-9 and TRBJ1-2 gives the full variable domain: DTGVSQNPRHKITKRGQNVTFRCDPISEHNRLYWYRQTLGQGPEFLTYFQNEAQLEKSRLLSDRFSAERPKGSFSTLEIQRTEQGDSAMYLCASSFRGREDYGYTFGSGTRLTVV.

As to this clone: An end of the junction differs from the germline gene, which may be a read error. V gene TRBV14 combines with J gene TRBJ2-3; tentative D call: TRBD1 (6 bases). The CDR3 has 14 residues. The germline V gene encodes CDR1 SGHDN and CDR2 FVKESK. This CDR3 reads CASSQAPGADTQYF. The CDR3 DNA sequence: TGTGCTAGCAGCCAAGCTCCAGGGGCAGATACGCAGTATTTT.

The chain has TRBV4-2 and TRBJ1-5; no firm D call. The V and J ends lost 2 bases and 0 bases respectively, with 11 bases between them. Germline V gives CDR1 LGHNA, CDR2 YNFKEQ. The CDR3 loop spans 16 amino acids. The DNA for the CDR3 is TGTGCCAGCAGCCAATGGGCTCGCAATAGCAATCAGCCCCAGCATTTT. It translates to CASSQWARNSNQPQHF.

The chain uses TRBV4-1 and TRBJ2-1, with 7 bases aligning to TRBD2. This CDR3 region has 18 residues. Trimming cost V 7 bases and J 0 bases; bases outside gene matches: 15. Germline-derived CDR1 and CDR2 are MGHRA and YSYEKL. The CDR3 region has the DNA TGCGCCAGCACCTCACTCGGGGCGGGAGACTACTCCTACAATGAGCAGTTCTTC. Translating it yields CASTSLGAGDYSYNEQFF.

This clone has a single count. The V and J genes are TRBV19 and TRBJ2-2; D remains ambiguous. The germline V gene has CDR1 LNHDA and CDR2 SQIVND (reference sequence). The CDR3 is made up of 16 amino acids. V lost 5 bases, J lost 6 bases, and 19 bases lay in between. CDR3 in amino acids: CASSPYSPTGAGELFF. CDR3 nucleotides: TGTGCCAGTAGTCCCTATTCGCCAACCGGAGCCGGGGAGCTGTTTTTT. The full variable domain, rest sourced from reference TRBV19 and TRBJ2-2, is DGGITQSPKYLFRKEGQNVTLSCEQNLNHDAMYWYRQDPGQGLRLIYYSQIVNDFQKGDIAEGYSVSREKKESFPLTVTSAQKNPTAFYLCASSPYSPTGAGELFFGEGSRLTVL.

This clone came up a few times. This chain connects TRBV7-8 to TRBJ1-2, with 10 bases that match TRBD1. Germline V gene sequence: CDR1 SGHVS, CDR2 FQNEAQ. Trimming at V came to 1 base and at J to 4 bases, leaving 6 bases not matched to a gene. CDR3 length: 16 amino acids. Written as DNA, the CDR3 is TGTGCCAGCAGCTTAGACCGGGACAGGGGAGCCTATGGCTACACCTTC. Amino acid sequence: CASSLDRDRGAYGYTF.

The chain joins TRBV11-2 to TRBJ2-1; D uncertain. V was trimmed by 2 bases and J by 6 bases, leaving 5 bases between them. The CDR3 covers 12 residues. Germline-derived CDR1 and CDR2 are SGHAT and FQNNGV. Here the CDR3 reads CASSLNSNEQFF. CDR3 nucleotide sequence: TGTGCCAGCAGCTTAAACAGCAATGAGCAGTTCTTC.

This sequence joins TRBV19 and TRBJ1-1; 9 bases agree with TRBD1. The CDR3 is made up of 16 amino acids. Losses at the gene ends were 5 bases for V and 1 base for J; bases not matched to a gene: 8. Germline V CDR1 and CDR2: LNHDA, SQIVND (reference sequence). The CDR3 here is CASSPGQGTKNTEAFF. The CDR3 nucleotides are TGTGCCAGTAGTCCAGGACAGGGGACTAAGAACACTGAAGCTTTCTTT.

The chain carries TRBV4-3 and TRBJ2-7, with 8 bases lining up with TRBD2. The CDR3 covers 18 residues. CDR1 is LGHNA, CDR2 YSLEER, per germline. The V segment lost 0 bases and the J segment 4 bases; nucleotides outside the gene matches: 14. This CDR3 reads CASSQEPPRSGGQYEQYF. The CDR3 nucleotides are TGCGCCAGCAGCCAAGAGCCCCCCCGCAGCGGGGGCCAATACGAGCAGTACTTC.

CDR3 nucleotide sequence: TGTGCCAGCAGTACGGGTTTTAGTAATGAGCAGTTCTTC. Its translation is CASSTGFSNEQFF. The chain is built from TRBV6-4 and TRBJ2-1; D uncertain. Germline V CDR1 and CDR2: MRHNA, SNTAGT. The CDR3 runs 13 residues. Trimming pared 5 bases from V and 7 bases from J, leaving 12 bases between.

CDR3 region: CASSLTWETEAFF. The CDR3 DNA follows: TGTGCCAGCAGCCTGACTTGGGAGACTGAAGCTTTCTTT. V gene TRBV7-9 combines with J gene TRBJ1-1; D unresolved. V lost 5 bases, J lost 5 bases, and 12 bases lay in between. CDR3 length equals 13 residues. Germline V CDR1 and CDR2: SEHNR, FQNEAQ (reference sequence). Supplemented by reference TRBV7-9 and TRBJ1-1, the full variable domain reads DTGVSQNPRHKITKRGQNVTFRCDPISEHNRLYWYRQTLGQGPEFLTYFQNEAQLEKSRLLSDRFSAERPKGSFSTLEIQRTEQGDSAMYLCASSLTWETEAFFGQGTRLTVV.

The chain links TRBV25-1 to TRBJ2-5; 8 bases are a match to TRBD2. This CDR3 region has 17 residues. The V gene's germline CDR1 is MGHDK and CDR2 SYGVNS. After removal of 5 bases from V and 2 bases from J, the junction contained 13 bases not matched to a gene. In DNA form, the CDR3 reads TGTGCCAGCAGTCCCCGGTCATATAGCGGGACTCAAGAGACCCAGTACTTC. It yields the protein CASSPRSYSGTQETQYF.

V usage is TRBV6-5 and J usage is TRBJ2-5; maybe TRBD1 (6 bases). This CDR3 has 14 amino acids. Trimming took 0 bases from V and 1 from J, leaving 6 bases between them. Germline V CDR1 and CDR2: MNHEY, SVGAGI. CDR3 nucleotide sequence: TGTGCCAGCAGTTACTCGACAGGCCAAGAGACCCAGTACTTC. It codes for CASSYSTGQETQYF.

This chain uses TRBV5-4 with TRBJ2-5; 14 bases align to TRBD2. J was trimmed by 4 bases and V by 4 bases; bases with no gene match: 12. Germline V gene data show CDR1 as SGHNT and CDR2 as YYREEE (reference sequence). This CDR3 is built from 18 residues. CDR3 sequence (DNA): TGTGCCAGCAGCCCACGACGGGGGACTAGCGGGAGTGGAGAGACCCAGTACTTC. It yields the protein CASSPRRGTSGSGETQYF.

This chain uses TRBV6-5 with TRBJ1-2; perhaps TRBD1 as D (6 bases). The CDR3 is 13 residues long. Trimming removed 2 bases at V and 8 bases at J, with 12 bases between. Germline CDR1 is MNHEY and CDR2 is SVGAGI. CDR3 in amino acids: CASSYGQPWGYTF. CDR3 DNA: TGTGCCAGCAGTTACGGACAGCCCTGGGGCTACACCTTC.

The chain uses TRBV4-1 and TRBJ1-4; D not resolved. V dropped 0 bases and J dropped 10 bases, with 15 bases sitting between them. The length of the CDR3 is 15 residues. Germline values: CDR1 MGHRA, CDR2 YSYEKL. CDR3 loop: CASSQDMVSRGKLFF. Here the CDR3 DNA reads TGCGCCAGCAGCCAAGATATGGTTAGTAGAGGAAAACTGTTTTTT.

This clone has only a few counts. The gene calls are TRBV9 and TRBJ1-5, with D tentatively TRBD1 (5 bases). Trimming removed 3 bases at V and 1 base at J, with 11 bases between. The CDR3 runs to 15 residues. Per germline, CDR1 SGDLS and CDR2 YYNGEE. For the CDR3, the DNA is TGTGCCAGCAGCGAGGGGAGGGACAGCAATCAGCCCCAGCATTTT. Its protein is CASSEGRDSNQPQHF.

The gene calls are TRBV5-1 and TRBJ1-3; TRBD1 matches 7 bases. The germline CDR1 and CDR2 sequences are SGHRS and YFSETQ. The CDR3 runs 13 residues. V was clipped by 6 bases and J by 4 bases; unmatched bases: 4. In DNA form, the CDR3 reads TGCGCCAGCAAATGGGACAGCGGAAACACCATATATTTT. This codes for CASKWDSGNTIYF.